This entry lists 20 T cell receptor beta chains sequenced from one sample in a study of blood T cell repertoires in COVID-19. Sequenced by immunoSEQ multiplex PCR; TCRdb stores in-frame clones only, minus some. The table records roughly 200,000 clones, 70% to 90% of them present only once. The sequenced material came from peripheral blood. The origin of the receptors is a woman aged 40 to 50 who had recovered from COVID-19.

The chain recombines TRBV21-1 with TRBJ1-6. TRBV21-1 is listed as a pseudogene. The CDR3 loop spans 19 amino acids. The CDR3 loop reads CASSTPRARREVYNSPLHF. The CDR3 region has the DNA TGTGCCAGCAGCACCCCCCGAGCGCGGCGGGAGGTCTATAATTCACCCCTCCACTTT.

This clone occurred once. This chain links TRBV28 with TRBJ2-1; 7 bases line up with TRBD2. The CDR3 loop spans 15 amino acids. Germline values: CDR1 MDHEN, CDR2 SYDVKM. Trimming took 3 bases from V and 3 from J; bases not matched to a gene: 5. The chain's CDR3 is CASSFSSGYYNEQFF. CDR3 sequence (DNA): TGTGCCAGCAGTTTCTCTAGCGGTTACTACAATGAGCAGTTCTTC.

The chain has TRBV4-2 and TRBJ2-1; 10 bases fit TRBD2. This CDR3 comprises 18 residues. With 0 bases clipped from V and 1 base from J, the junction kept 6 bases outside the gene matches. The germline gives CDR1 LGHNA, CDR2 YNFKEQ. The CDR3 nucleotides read TGTGCCAGCAGCCAAGAGGGCCTAGCGGGGGCGTCCTACAATGAGCAGTTCTTC. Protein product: CASSQEGLAGASYNEQFF.

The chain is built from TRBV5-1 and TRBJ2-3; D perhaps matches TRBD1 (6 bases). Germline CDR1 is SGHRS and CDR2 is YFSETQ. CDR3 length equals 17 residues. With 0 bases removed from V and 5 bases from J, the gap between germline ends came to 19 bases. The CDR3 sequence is CASSLAGTTRTVDTQYF. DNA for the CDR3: TGCGCCAGCAGCTTGGCCGGGACAACCAGGACGGTAGATACGCAGTATTTT.

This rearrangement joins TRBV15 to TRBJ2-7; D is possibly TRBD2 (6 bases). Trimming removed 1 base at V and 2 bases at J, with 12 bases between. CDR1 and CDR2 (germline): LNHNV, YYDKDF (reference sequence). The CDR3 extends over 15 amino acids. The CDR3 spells CATSRGGAGTYEQYF. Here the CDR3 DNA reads TGTGCCACCAGCAGAGGAGGAGCGGGCACCTACGAGCAGTACTTC.

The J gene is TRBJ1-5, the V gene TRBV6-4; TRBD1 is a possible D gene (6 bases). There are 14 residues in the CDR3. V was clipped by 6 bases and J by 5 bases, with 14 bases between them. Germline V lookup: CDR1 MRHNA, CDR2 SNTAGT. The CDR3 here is CASRRGGKDQPQHF. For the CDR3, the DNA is TGTGCCAGCAGGAGAGGGGGAAAGGATCAGCCCCAGCATTTT.

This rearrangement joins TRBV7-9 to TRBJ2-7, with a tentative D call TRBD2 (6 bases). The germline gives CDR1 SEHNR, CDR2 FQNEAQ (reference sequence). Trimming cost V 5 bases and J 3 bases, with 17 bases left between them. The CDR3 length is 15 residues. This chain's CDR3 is CASSKHSDGGYEQYF. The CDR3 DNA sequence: TGTGCCAGCAGCAAACACTCAGACGGGGGCTACGAGCAGTACTTC.

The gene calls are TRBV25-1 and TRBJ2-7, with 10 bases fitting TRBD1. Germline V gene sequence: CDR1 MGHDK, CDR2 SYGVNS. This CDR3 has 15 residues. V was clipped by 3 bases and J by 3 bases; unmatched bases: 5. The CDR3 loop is CASSDPGQGGYEQYF. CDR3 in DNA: TGTGCCAGCAGTGACCCTGGACAGGGGGGCTACGAGCAGTACTTC.

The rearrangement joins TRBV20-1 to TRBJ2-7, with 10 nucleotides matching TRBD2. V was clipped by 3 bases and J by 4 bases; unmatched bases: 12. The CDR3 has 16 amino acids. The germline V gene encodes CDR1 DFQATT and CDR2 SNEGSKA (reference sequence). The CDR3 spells CSASRLAGALWYEQYF. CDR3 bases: TGCAGTGCTAGTAGGCTAGCGGGGGCACTGTGGTACGAGCAGTACTTC.

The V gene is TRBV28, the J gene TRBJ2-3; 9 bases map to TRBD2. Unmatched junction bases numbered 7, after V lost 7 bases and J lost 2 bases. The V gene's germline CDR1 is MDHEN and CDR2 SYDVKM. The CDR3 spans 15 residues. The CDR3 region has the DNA TGTGCCAGCACTTTGGGACTAGCTTCCACAGATACGCAGTATTTT. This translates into CASTLGLASTDTQYF.

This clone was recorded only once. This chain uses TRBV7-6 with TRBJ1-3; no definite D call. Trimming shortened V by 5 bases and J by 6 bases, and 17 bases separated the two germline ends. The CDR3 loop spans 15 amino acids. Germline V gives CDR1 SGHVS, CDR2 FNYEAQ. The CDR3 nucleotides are TGTGCCAGCAGCGACCCGAGGAGGGCGGCAAACACCATATATTTT. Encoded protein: CASSDPRRAANTIYF.

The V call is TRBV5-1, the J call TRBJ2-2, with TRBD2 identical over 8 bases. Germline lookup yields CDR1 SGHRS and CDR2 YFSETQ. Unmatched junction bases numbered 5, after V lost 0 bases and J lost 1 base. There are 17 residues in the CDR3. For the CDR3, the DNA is TGCGCCAGCAGCTTGGCGAGCGGGAGTGGGAACACCGGGGAGCTGTTTTTT. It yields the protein CASSLASGSGNTGELFF.

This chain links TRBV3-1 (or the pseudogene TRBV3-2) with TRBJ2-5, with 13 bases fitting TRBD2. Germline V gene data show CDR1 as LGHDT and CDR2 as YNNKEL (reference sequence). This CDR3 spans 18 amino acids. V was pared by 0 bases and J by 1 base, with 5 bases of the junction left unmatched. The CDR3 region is CASSQDRLAGGPQETQYF. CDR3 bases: TGTGCCAGCAGCCAAGATCGACTAGCGGGGGGCCCCCAAGAGACCCAGTACTTC.

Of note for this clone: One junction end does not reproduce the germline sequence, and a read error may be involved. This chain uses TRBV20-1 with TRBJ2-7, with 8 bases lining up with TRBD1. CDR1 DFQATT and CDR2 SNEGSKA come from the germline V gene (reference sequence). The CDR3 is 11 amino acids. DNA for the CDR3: TGCAGTGCTAGAGAAACCGGGACAGGCGGCTTC. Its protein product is CSARETGTGGF.

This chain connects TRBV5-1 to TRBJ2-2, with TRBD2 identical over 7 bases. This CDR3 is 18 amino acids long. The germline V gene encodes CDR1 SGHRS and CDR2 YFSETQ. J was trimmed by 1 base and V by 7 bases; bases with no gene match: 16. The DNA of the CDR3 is TGCGCCAGCCGACCCGGACTAGGCAAAGTACGGAACACCGGGGAGCTGTTTTTT. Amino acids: CASRPGLGKVRNTGELFF.

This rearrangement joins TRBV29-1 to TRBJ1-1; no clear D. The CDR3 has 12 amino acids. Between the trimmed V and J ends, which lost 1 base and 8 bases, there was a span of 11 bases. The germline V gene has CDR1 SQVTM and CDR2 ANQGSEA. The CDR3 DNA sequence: TGCAGCGTTGAAGTCCCCTGGGCCGAAGCTTTCTTT. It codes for CSVEVPWAEAFF.

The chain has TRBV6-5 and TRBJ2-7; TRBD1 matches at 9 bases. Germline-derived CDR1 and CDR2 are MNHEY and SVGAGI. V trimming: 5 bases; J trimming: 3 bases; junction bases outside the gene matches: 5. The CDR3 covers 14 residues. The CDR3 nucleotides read TGTGCCAGCAGTCCCACAGGGGGCTTCTACGAGCAGTACTTC. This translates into CASSPTGGFYEQYF.

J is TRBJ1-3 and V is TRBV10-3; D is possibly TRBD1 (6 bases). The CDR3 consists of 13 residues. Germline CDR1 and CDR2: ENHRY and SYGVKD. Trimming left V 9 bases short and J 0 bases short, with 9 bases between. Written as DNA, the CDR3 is TGTGCCATTGGACAGACCTCTGGAAACACCATATATTTT. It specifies CAIGQTSGNTIYF.

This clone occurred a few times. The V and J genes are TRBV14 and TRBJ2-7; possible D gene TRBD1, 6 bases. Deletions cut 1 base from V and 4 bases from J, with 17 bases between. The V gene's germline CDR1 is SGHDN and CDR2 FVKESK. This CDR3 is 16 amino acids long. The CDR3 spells CASSQGRGGLMYEQYF. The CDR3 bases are TGTGCCAGCAGCCAAGGCAGGGGTGGTCTTATGTACGAGCAGTACTTC.

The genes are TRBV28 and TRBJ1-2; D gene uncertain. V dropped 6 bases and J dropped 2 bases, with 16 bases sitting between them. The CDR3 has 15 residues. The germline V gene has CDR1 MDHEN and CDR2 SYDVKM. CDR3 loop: CASRSPAGVNYGYTF. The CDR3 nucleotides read TGTGCCAGCAGATCCCCGGCCGGGGTAAACTATGGCTACACCTTC.